The 18 T cell receptor beta chains below all came from one sample that was sequenced in a study of Tregs in tolerant kidney transplant recipients. Sequencing was performed with immunoSEQ multiplex PCR; in TCRdb, only in-frame clones are kept and a portion is missing. The repertoire holds 85,000 to 90,000 clones, with around nine tenths as singletons. Sequencing input: CD8+ T cells from blood. Source of these receptors: a human donor in good health.

V usage is TRBV29-1 and J usage is TRBJ1-2; perhaps TRBD1 as D (5 bases). V lost 3 bases, J lost 4 bases, and 12 bases lay in between. The CDR3 extends over 13 amino acids. CDR1 and CDR2 (germline): SQVTM, ANQGSEA. The chain's CDR3 is CSVDWGTAYGYTF. CDR3 DNA sequence: TGCAGCGTTGACTGGGGGACGGCCTATGGCTACACCTTC.

This clone has only a few counts. V gene TRBV19 combines with J gene TRBJ2-7; D not resolved. Trimming shortened V by 3 bases and J by 1 base, and 7 bases separated the two germline ends. This CDR3 has 13 amino acids. Germline V gene data show CDR1 as LNHDA and CDR2 as SQIVND (reference sequence). This CDR3 is CASSIARSYEQYF. CDR3 bases: TGTGCCAGTAGTATCGCTAGGTCCTACGAGCAGTACTTC.

This chain links TRBV11-2 with TRBJ2-7, with 8 nucleotides matching TRBD2. The ends lost 6 bases at V and 6 bases at J; junction bases unmatched: 13. In germline, CDR1 is SGHAT, CDR2 FQNNGV. The CDR3 has 15 amino acids. The DNA for the CDR3 is TGTGCCAGCAGTCTCGCGAGCGGGAGCGGGCTCGAGCAGTACTTC. Translation gives CASSLASGSGLEQYF.

A single count supports this clone. The genes are TRBV29-1 and TRBJ1-2, with 8 bases fitting TRBD1. This CDR3 is 18 amino acids long. Per germline, CDR1 SQVTM and CDR2 ANQGSEA. V lost 5 bases, J lost 1 base, and 18 bases stayed unmatched. The CDR3 region is CSVYQTSGTGLLNYGYTF. The DNA of the CDR3 is TGCAGCGTTTATCAGACCTCCGGGACAGGCCTTCTTAACTATGGCTACACCTTC.

In this sample, this clone turned up once. The chain recombines TRBV7-6 with TRBJ2-7, with 7 bases fitting TRBD1. J gave up 0 bases and V 5 bases, and 7 bases lay outside the gene matches. CDR3 size: 15 residues. Germline-derived CDR1 and CDR2 are SGHVS and FNYEAQ. The CDR3 here is CASSPGTVTSYEQYF. CDR3 DNA: TGTGCCAGCAGCCCCGGGACAGTGACCTCCTACGAGCAGTACTTC.

This clone occurred once. The chain links TRBV14 to TRBJ2-7, with TRBD1 matching 11 bases. The CDR3 totals 12 residues. Germline assignment: CDR1 SGHDN and CDR2 FVKESK. J lost 6 bases, V lost 6 bases, and 1 base had no gene match. The CDR3 is CASRGTGGEQYF. The CDR3 DNA sequence: TGTGCCAGCAGGGGGACAGGGGGCGAGCAGTACTTC.

DNA of the CDR3: TGTGCCAGCAGTCCCTCTTCCGGCGGAACCTACGAGCAGTACTTC. It encodes CASSPSSGGTYEQYF. V gene TRBV27 combines with J gene TRBJ2-7, with D unclear. Germline loops: CDR1 MNHEY, CDR2 SMNVEV (reference sequence). The V end was cut by 5 bases, the J end by 2 bases, with 16 bases between. The CDR3 is 15 amino acids.

CDR3: CASSVVKVRGDTEAFF. Written as DNA, the CDR3 is TGTGCCAGCAGCGTAGTGAAGGTAAGGGGGGACACTGAAGCTTTCTTT. The chain uses TRBV9 and TRBJ1-1, with D possibly matching TRBD1 (6 bases). With 0 bases removed from V and 3 bases from J, the gap between germline ends came to 15 bases. Germline loops: CDR1 SGDLS, CDR2 YYNGEE. The CDR3 runs to 16 residues.

V gene TRBV9 combines with J gene TRBJ2-7; D possibly corresponds to TRBD1 (5 bases). The CDR3 covers 14 residues. Trimming took off 0 bases at V and 2 bases at J, with 9 bases between the two ends. The V gene's germline CDR1 is SGDLS and CDR2 YYNGEE. CDR3 loop: CASSVGGPAYEQYF. Written as DNA, the CDR3 is TGTGCCAGCAGCGTAGGGGGCCCCGCCTACGAGCAGTACTTC.

This chain uses TRBV6-1 with TRBJ2-7; D gene uncertain. Germline CDR1 MNHNS, CDR2 SASEGT. V was cut by 2 bases and J by 0 bases, with 8 bases left in between. The CDR3 has 14 residues. CDR3 nucleotide sequence: TGTGCCAGCAGTGAATGGGTGGTCTCCTACGAGCAGTACTTC. Protein sequence: CASSEWVVSYEQYF.

V and J are TRBV7-9 and TRBJ2-7; D unclear. The CDR3 has 11 amino acids. V lost 6 bases and J 5 bases, leaving 8 bases between the germline ends. CDR1 and CDR2 (germline): SEHNR, FQNEAQ (reference sequence). CDR3 nucleotides: TGTGCCAGCAGTTTCTTGGACGAGCAGTACTTC. It codes for CASSFLDEQYF.

The genes are TRBV4-1 and TRBJ2-7, with TRBD1 identical over 7 bases. Germline trimming cut 4 bases from V and 1 base from J; bases unmatched to any gene: 4. Germline-derived CDR1 and CDR2 are MGHRA and YSYEKL. The CDR3 runs to 14 residues. The CDR3: CASSRAGGSYEQYF. In DNA form, the CDR3 reads TGCGCCAGCAGCCGGGCAGGGGGTTCCTACGAGCAGTACTTC.

About this clone itself: The sample holds other DNA sequences that translate to the same CDR3. This chain joins TRBV7-9 and TRBJ2-7; D uncertain. The CDR3 sequence is 12 residues long. Trimming took 1 base from V and 3 from J, leaving 4 bases between them. Per germline, CDR1 SEHNR and CDR2 FQNEAQ (reference sequence). Here the CDR3 DNA reads TGTGCCAGCAGCTTAGGGAGCTACGAGCAGTACTTC. Translated, it gives CASSLGSYEQYF.

The table lists this clone with a count of one. V gene TRBV9 combines with J gene TRBJ2-4; 12 nucleotides line up with TRBD1. V was clipped by 3 bases and J by 12 bases; unmatched bases: 13. Germline V gene sequence: CDR1 SGDLS, CDR2 YYNGEE. This CDR3 has 16 amino acids. CDR3 sequence reads: CASSAGGTGGSKNQYF. CDR3 sequence (DNA): TGTGCCAGCAGCGCCGGCGGGACAGGGGGCTCTAAGAATCAGTACTTC.

V gene TRBV7-9 combines with J gene TRBJ1-1, with 10 bases that match TRBD1. The germline V gene has CDR1 SEHNR and CDR2 FQNEAQ (reference sequence). The CDR3 runs to 15 residues. V lost 1 base to trimming and J lost 5 bases; unmatched junction nucleotides: 4. DNA of the CDR3: TGTGCCAGCAGCTTAGGACAGGGGGCATGGACTGAAGCTTTCTTT. Amino acid sequence: CASSLGQGAWTEAFF.

The chain links TRBV7-8 to TRBJ1-4; D unresolved. Germline V gives CDR1 SGHVS, CDR2 FQNEAQ. Trimming took off 1 base at V and 0 bases at J, with 18 bases between the two ends. The CDR3 covers 19 residues. CDR3 sequence reads: CASSLGLATSWTTNEKLFF. The CDR3 bases are TGTGCCAGCAGCTTAGGACTTGCAACTTCTTGGACAACTAATGAAAAACTGTTTTTT.

This clone was observed a handful of times. V usage is TRBV18 and J usage is TRBJ1-6; TRBD1 aligns across 10 bases. V lost 0 bases and J lost 8; bases outside the gene matches: 1. Per the germline V gene, CDR1 is KGHSH and CDR2 is LQKENI. The CDR3 is 15 amino acids. The CDR3 loop is CASSPPGTGDSPLHF. CDR3 DNA sequence: TGTGCCAGCTCACCACCCGGGACAGGGGATTCACCCCTCCACTTT.

The chain combines TRBV6-5 with TRBJ2-7; maybe TRBD1 (6 bases). Trimming shortened V by 4 bases and J by 3 bases, and 16 bases separated the two germline ends. Looked up from germline, CDR1 is MNHEY and CDR2 is SVGAGI. The length of the CDR3 is 15 residues. This CDR3 reads CASSSYRERIYEQYF. Written as DNA, the CDR3 is TGTGCCAGCAGTTCCTACAGGGAGCGAATCTACGAGCAGTACTTC.